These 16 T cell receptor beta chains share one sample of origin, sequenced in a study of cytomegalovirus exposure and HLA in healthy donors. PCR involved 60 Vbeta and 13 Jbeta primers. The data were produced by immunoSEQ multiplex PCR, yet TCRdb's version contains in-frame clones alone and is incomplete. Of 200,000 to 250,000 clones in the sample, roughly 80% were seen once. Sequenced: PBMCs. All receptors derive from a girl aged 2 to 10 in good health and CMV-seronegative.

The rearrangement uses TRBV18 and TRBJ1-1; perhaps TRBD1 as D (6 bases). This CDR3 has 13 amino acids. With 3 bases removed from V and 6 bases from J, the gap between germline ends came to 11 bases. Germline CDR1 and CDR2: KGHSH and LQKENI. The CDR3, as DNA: TGTGCCAGCTCACCCAACAGGGACGCTGAAGCTTTCTTT. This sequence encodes CASSPNRDAEAFF.

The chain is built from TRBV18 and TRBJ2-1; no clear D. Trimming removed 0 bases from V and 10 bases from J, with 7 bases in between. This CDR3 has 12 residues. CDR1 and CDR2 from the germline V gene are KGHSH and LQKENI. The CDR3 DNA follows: TGTGCCAGCTCACCACCGACTTCAGAGCAGTTCTTC. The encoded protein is CASSPPTSEQFF.

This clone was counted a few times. The DNA of the CDR3 is TGTGCCAGCAGTCGCCAAACTCATGGCTACGAGCAGTACTTC. Amino acids: CASSRQTHGYEQYF. V and J are TRBV27 and TRBJ2-7; D is undetermined. V dropped 5 bases and J dropped 3 bases, with 14 bases sitting between them. The germline V gene has CDR1 MNHEY and CDR2 SMNVEV (reference sequence). This CDR3 is built from 14 residues.

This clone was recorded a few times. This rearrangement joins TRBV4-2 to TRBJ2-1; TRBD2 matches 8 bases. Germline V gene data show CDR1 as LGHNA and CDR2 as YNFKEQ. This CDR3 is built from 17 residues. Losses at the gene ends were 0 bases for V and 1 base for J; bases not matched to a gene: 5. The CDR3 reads CASSQDEAGASYNEQFF. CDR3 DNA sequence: TGTGCCAGCAGCCAAGACGAAGCGGGAGCGTCCTACAATGAGCAGTTCTTC.

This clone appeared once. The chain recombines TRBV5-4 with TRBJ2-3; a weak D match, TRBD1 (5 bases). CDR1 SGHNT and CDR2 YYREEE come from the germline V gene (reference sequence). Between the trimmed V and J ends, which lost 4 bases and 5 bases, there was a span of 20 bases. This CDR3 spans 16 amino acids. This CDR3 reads CASSREDSPSRDTQYF. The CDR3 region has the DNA TGTGCCAGCAGCCGAGAAGACAGCCCTAGTAGAGATACGCAGTATTTT.

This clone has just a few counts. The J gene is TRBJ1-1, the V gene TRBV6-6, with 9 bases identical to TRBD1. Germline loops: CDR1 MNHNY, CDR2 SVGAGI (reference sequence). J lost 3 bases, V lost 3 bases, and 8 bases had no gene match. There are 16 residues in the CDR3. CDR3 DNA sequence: TGTGCCAGCAGTTATCTCCAACAGGGGGCGGACACTGAAGCTTTCTTT. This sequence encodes CASSYLQQGADTEAFF.

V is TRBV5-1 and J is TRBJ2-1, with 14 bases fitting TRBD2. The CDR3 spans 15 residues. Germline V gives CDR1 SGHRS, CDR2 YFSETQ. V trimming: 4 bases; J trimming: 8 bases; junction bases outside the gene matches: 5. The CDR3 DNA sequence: TGCGCCAGCAGCGGGGGACTAGCGGGAGCTTATGAGCAGTTCTTC. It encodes CASSGGLAGAYEQFF.

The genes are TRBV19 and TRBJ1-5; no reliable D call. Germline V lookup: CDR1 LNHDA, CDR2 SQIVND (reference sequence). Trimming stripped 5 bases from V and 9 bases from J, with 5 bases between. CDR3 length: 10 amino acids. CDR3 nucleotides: TGTGCCAGTAGTCCCCGGCCCCAGCATTTT. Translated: CASSPRPQHF.

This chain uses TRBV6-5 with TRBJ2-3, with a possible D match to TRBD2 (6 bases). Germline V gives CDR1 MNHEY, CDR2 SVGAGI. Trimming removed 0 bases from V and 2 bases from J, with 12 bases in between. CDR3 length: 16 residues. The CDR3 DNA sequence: TGTGCCAGCAGTTACTCGAGGGCGGGATCCACAGATACGCAGTATTTT. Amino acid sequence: CASSYSRAGSTDTQYF.

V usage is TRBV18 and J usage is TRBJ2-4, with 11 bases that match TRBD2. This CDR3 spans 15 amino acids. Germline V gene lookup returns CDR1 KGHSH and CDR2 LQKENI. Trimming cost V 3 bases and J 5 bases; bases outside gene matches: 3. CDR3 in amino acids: CASSPLAGGENIQYF. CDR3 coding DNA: TGTGCCAGCTCACCGCTAGCGGGGGGCGAAAACATTCAGTACTTC.

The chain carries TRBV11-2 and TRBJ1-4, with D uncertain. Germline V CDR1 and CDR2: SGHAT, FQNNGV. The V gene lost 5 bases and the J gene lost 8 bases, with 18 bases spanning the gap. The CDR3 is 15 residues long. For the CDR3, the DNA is TGTGCCAGCAGCCTAAGCGCGTGGGGAGGGGAAAAACTGTTTTTT. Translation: CASSLSAWGGEKLFF.

The CDR3 here is CSVGSGLNYEQYF. CDR3 bases: TGCAGCGTTGGGTCAGGGCTAAACTACGAGCAGTACTTC. The gene calls are TRBV29-1 and TRBJ2-7; D is possibly TRBD1 (5 bases). CDR3 length: 13 amino acids. Trimming left V 4 bases short and J 3 bases short, with 13 bases between. Germline V lookup: CDR1 SQVTM, CDR2 ANQGSEA.

The CDR3 here is CASSPSGGVDTQYF. CDR3 sequence (DNA): TGCGCCAGCAGCCCTAGCGGGGGGGTAGATACGCAGTATTTT. The chain couples TRBV5-1 to TRBJ2-3, with TRBD2 matching over 12 bases. CDR3 length: 14 residues. Per germline, CDR1 SGHRS and CDR2 YFSETQ. Trimming cost V 4 bases and J 5 bases; bases outside gene matches: 2.

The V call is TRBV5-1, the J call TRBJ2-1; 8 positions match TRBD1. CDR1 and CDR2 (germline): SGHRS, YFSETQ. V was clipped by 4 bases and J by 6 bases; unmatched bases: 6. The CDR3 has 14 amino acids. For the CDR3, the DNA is TGCGCCAGCAGCCCTGGGACAGGTTTCAATGAGCAGTTCTTC. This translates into CASSPGTGFNEQFF.

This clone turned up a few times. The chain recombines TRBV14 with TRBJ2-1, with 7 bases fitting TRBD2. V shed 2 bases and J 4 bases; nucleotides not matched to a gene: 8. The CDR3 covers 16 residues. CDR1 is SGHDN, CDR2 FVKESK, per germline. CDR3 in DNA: TGTGCCAGCAGCCAAACCCGGGGAGGGGTGTACAATGAGCAGTTCTTC. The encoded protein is CASSQTRGGVYNEQFF.

The DNA for the CDR3 is TGTGCCAGCAGCCAGGGCAGTGAAGCTTTCTTT. Translated, it gives CASSQGSEAFF. This chain joins TRBV14 and TRBJ1-1, with D hard to call. Germline CDR1 SGHDN, CDR2 FVKESK. The CDR3 runs to 11 residues. Trimming shortened V by 3 bases and J by 7 bases, and 6 bases separated the two germline ends. Full variable domain (rest looked up from reference TRBV14 and TRBJ1-1): EAGVTQFPSHSVIEKGQTVTLRCDPISGHDNLYWYRRVMGKEIKFLLHFVKESKQDESGMPNNRFLAERTGGTYSTLKVQPAELEDSGVYFCASSQGSEAFFGQGTRLTVV.